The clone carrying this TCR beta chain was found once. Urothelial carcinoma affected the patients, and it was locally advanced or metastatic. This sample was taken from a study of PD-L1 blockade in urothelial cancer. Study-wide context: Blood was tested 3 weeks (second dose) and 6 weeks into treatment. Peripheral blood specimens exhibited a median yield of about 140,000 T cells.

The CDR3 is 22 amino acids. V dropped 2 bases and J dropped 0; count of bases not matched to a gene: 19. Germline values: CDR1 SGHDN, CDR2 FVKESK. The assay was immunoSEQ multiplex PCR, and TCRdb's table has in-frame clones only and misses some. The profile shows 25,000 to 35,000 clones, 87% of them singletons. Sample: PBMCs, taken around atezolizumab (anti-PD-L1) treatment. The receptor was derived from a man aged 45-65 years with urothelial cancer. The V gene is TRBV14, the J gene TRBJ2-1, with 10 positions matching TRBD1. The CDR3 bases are TGTGCCAGCAGCCAATATCCTACCTGGGACAGGGGCCTCTCCGTCTCCTACAATGAGCAGTTCTTC. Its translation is CASSQYPTWDRGLSVSYNEQFF.